The source of this T cell receptor (beta chain) is a study of human T cells and chemical hapten exposure. Time point of the sample: patch test 2, 6 weeks after DPC sensitization. Treatment indicated: therapeutic diphenylcyclopropenone sensitization with weekly scalp DPC. This clonotype came up a few times. TCRdb re-analysed the RACE reads in MiXCR, keeping a single row per CDR3 protein. The table lists a few hundred thousand distinct CDR3 sequences, about 6% of them singletons. There are 14 residues in the CDR3. V lost 0 bases and J lost 5, with 9 bases in between. The germline gives CDR1 SGHRS, CDR2 YFSETQ.

The TCR sequence derives from a woman under 30 with alopecia areata. Some clones in this sample may be carry-over from other donors' samples. The chain carries TRBV5-1 and TRBJ2-1, with unresolved D. Source: whole blood, taken in connection with sensitization to the hapten diphenylcyclopropenone (DPC). The DNA for the CDR3 is TGCGCCAGCAGCTTGGTCCTTGGGGACAATGAGCAGTTCTTC. As protein: CASSLVLGDNEQFF.